These T cell receptor beta chains were read from a single sample in a study of cytomegalovirus exposure and HLA in healthy donors. TCRdb keeps only in-frame clones here, not all; method: immunoSEQ multiplex PCR. The data hold about 140,000 clones, with more than 75% observed a single time. Sequencing input: PBMCs. These receptors all stem from a man younger than 35 in good health and CMV-seropositive. Both conserved end residues are part of each CDR3. D genes are given only for firm matches. Rows may omit the clone size; those that give it use once, few, many or a size class.

size	V	D	J	CDR3	DNA
-	TRBV19	-	TRBJ2-7	CASNSNRDGVYEQYF	TGTGCCAGTAATTCCAACCGGGATGGAGTCTACGAGCAGTACTTC
-	TRBV4-2	TRBD1	TRBJ2-1	CASSQVGTGAYRNEQFF	TGTGCCAGCAGCCAAGTGGGGACAGGGGCTTACAGGAATGAGCAGTTCTTC
-	TRBV5-1	TRBD2	TRBJ2-7	CASSSTSGAYEQYF	TGCGCCAGCAGCTCCACTAGCGGGGCCTACGAGCAGTACTTC
-	TRBV18	TRBD2	TRBJ2-3	CASSPRLAEGRTDTQYF	TGTGCCAGCTCCCCCCGACTAGCGGAGGGGAGGACAGATACGCAGTATTTT
-	TRBV7-8	TRBD1	TRBJ2-7	CASSLRQGNEQYF	TGTGCCAGCAGCTTACGACAGGGCAACGAGCAGTACTTC
-	TRBV5-1	TRBD1	TRBJ2-7	CASSPQEGASYEQYF	TGCGCCAGCAGCCCACAAGAGGGGGCCTCCTACGAGCAGTACTTC
-	TRBV6-1	-	TRBJ1-2	CASSELGKGVYGYTF	TGTGCCAGCAGTGAACTGGGGAAGGGAGTCTATGGCTACACCTTC
once	TRBV7-2	-	TRBJ2-3	CASSLRTADTQYF	TGTGCCAGCAGCTTAAGGACAGCAGATACGCAGTATTTT
few	TRBV6-1	TRBD2	TRBJ2-7	CASRLGGSREQYF	TGTGCCAGCAGACTGGGAGGGAGCCGCGAGCAGTACTTC
-	TRBV5-8	-	TRBJ2-1	CASSPRGQGGREQFF	TGTGCCAGCAGCCCAAGGGGCCAGGGAGGTCGGGAGCAGTTCTTC
-	TRBV7-8	-	TRBJ2-1	CASSAQDSRDLVYQDNEQFF	TGTGCCAGCAGCGCACAGGACAGCCGGGACCTTGTCTACCAAGACAATGAGCAGTTCTTC
-	TRBV29-1	TRBD1	TRBJ2-1	CSVEGEGQGENEQFF	TGCAGCGTTGAAGGTGAGGGACAGGGTGAGAATGAGCAGTTCTTC
-	TRBV7-9	TRBD1	TRBJ1-3	CASSLDRTGPLEFF	TGTGCCAGCAGCTTAGACCGGACAGGTCCCCTGGAGTTTTTT
once	TRBV2	-	TRBJ2-1	CASSIGTGRVGGGQFF	TGTGCCAGCAGTATAGGGACGGGAAGGGTAGGGGGTGGGCAGTTCTTC
-	TRBV5-1	TRBD2	TRBJ2-7	CASSLIEGLGSEQYF	TGCGCCAGCAGCCTGATAGAGGGACTAGGGAGCGAGCAGTACTTC
-	TRBV5-1	TRBD1	TRBJ1-2	CASSPGTGSYGYTF	TGCGCCAGCAGCCCCGGGACAGGAAGCTATGGCTACACCTTC
-	TRBV10-3	TRBD2	TRBJ2-1	CAISESTSLAGVRNEQFF	TGTGCCATCAGTGAGTCGACAAGCCTAGCGGGAGTGCGTAATGAGCAGTTCTTC
-	TRBV6-4	TRBD2	TRBJ2-1	CASSDLRGDEQFF	TGTGCCAGCAGTGACCTCCGGGGGGATGAGCAGTTCTTC
few	TRBV9	-	TRBJ2-1	CASSVTGNSYNEQFF	TGTGCCAGCAGCGTTACCGGGAACTCCTACAATGAGCAGTTCTTC
-	TRBV15	TRBD2	TRBJ2-7	CATSRDVREGKQYF	TGTGCCACCAGCAGAGATGTACGGGAGGGAAAGCAGTACTTC
-	TRBV6-5	-	TRBJ2-5	CASLDPSGTQYF	TGTGCCAGCCTAGACCCGTCCGGGACCCAGTACTTC
once	TRBV2	TRBD1	TRBJ1-2	CASRTQGAGGYTF	TGTGCCAGCAGGACGCAGGGGGCAGGTGGCTACACCTTC
-	TRBV10-1	TRBD2	TRBJ2-2	CASSESVWAPGGPITGELFF	TGCGCCAGCAGTGAGTCCGTTTGGGCCCCGGGGGGGCCGATAACCGGGGAGCTGTTTTTT
-	TRBV28	TRBD2	TRBJ2-1	CASSLSLLAGPEQFF	TGTGCCAGCAGTTTAAGCCTTCTAGCGGGACCGGAGCAGTTCTTC
-	TRBV18	TRBD1	TRBJ1-1	CASSAGTGANTEAFF	TGTGCCAGCTCAGCCGGGACAGGGGCCAACACTGAAGCTTTCTTT
-	TRBV10-3	TRBD2	TRBJ2-3	CAISEPPGQREGSDTQYF	TGTGCCATCAGTGAGCCACCGGGGCAGCGGGAGGGTTCCGATACGCAGTATTTT
-	TRBV6-1	-	TRBJ1-5	CASSFLQPQHF	TGTGCCAGCAGTTTTTTACAGCCCCAGCATTTT
once	TRBV15	TRBD1	TRBJ2-7	CATSSTGRDEQYF	TGTGCCACCAGCTCGACAGGGCGCGACGAGCAGTACTTC
-	TRBV27	-	TRBJ2-5	CASSWGKGETQYF	TGTGCCAGCAGTTGGGGAAAGGGGGAGACCCAGTACTTC
-	TRBV9	TRBD2	TRBJ2-3	CASSVRSAGVADTQYF	TGTGCCAGCAGCGTACGATCAGCGGGAGTCGCAGATACGCAGTATTTT
-	TRBV6-6	TRBD1	TRBJ2-7	CASSDRGRDVEQYF	TGTGCCAGCAGCGACAGGGGGAGGGATGTCGAGCAGTACTTC
-	TRBV7-6	TRBD1	TRBJ2-7	CASSQRQGGRGYEQYF	TGTGCCAGCAGCCAAAGACAGGGGGGAAGGGGCTACGAGCAGTACTTC
-	TRBV4-1	-	TRBJ1-1	CASSQAMLGVSNTEAFF	TGCGCCAGCAGCCAAGCTATGTTAGGGGTTAGCAACACTGAAGCTTTCTTT
-	TRBV7-9	-	TRBJ2-5	CASSLAMRETQYF	TGTGCCAGCAGCTTAGCGATGAGGGAGACCCAGTACTTC
-	TRBV19	-	TRBJ2-7	CASSIGQGSYEQYF	TGTGCCAGTAGTATAGGCCAGGGATCCTACGAGCAGTACTTC
-	TRBV9	TRBD1	TRBJ2-3	CASSVGQGADTQYF	TGTGCCAGCAGCGTAGGACAGGGTGCAGATACGCAGTATTTT
-	TRBV5-4	TRBD2	TRBJ2-2	CASSRREGTTGELFF	TGTGCCAGCAGCCGTCGGGAGGGTACCACCGGGGAGCTGTTTTTT
-	TRBV19	-	TRBJ2-5	CASRDLLSPQETQYF	TGTGCCAGTCGGGATCTCCTTTCACCCCAAGAGACCCAGTACTTC
-	TRBV7-9	TRBD1	TRBJ1-4	CASSAGTASEWTNEKLFF	TGTGCCAGCAGCGCAGGGACAGCGAGTGAGTGGACTAATGAAAAACTGTTTTTT
-	TRBV27	TRBD1	TRBJ2-5	CASRDRQETQYF	TGTGCCAGTAGGGACAGACAAGAGACCCAGTACTTC
-	TRBV6-5	-	TRBJ2-5	CASRWRGQETQYF	TGTGCCAGCAGGTGGAGAGGCCAAGAGACCCAGTACTTC